This T cell receptor beta chain was observed in a study of control samples from healthy donors and cancer patients. The assay was immunoSEQ multiplex PCR, and TCRdb's table has in-frame clones only and misses some. The sample yields fewer than 300,000 clones, roughly four fifths seen once. The sequenced material came from PBMCs. This clonotype was sampled from an older woman with lung cancer.

CDR3 loop: CASSLGRRSEAFF. As DNA, the CDR3 is TGTGCCAGCAGCCTCGGGCGGAGGAGTGAAGCTTTCTTT. This sequence joins TRBV3-1 (or the pseudogene TRBV3-2) and TRBJ1-1; D unresolved. The CDR3 extends over 13 amino acids. Per germline, CDR1 LGHDT and CDR2 YNNKEL (reference sequence). The germline V and J ends were trimmed by 4 bases and 7 bases, with 13 bases remaining between them.